This is a list of T cell receptor beta chains from one sample in a study of blood T cell repertoires in COVID-19. Method: immunoSEQ multiplex PCR; TCRdb's copy keeps in-frame clones and lacks some. Here the sample spans fewer than 250,000 clones, 83% being singletons. The sample consisted of PBMCs or T cells enriched from blood (not recorded which). The receptors here all came from a woman aged 45-65 years who had been exposed to COVID-19. Each CDR3 is given with its conserved first and last residue. The D gene is left open where the match is weak. Expanded clones are given a class, and other clones once, few, many or no size at all.

V gene	D gene	J gene	clone size	CDR3 protein	CDR3 DNA
TRBV12-5	TRBD1	TRBJ2-7	-	CASGPRAGGYEQYF	TGTGCTAGTGGCCCAAGGGCAGGGGGCTACGAGCAGTACTTC
TRBV5-1	-	TRBJ1-1	-	CASSSRVATEAFF	TGCGCCAGCAGCTCCAGGGTGGCCACTGAAGCTTTCTTT
TRBV3-1/TRBV3-2	-	TRBJ2-3	-	CASSQYVGSGYTQYF	TGTGCCAGCAGCCAATATGTGGGCTCGGGGTATACGCAGTATTTT
TRBV10-2	-	TRBJ2-7	-	CASSESTRFGSPPYEQYF	TGCGCCAGCAGTGAGTCGACCAGGTTTGGCAGCCCCCCCTACGAGCAGTACTTC
TRBV5-1	TRBD2	TRBJ2-5	few	CASSGDLAGGRQETQYF	TGCGCCAGCAGCGGGGATCTAGCGGGGGGGCGTCAAGAGACCCAGTACTTC
TRBV28	TRBD1	TRBJ1-5	-	CASSTSTGMSNQPQHF	TGTGCCAGCAGTACATCGACAGGGATGAGCAATCAGCCCCAGCATTTT
TRBV18	TRBD1	TRBJ1-1	-	CASDRGPNTEAFF	TGTGCCAGCGACAGGGGGCCCAACACTGAAGCTTTCTTT
TRBV4-3	-	TRBJ1-4	-	CASSQNAGEKLFF	TGCGCCAGCAGCCAAAATGCGGGTGAAAAACTGTTTTTT
TRBV9	TRBD1	TRBJ2-7	once	CASSVGGTARRYEQYF	TGTGCCAGCAGCGTAGGAGGGACAGCACGCCGCTACGAGCAGTACTTC
TRBV6-5	-	TRBJ1-2	-	CASLPGRDYGYTF	TGTGCCAGCTTACCAGGGAGGGACTATGGCTACACCTTC
TRBV12-3/TRBV12-4	-	TRBJ1-5	-	CASSWTTRQPQHF	TGTGCCAGCAGTTGGACAACTCGGCAGCCCCAGCATTTT
TRBV18	-	TRBJ2-7	-	CASSPQSGYEQYF	TGTGCCAGCTCACCACAATCCGGGTACGAGCAGTACTTC
TRBV7-9	TRBD1	TRBJ2-2	-	CASSWDSTTGELFF	TGTGCCAGCAGCTGGGACAGTACTACCGGGGAGCTGTTTTTT
TRBV5-6	-	TRBJ1-1	-	CASSLPDGDTEAFF	TGTGCCAGCAGCTTGCCCGACGGAGACACTGAAGCTTTCTTT
TRBV5-5	TRBD2	TRBJ2-7	once	CASSIQRGESHEQYF	TGTGCCAGCAGCATCCAGCGGGGGGAGTCCCACGAGCAGTACTTC
TRBV7-8	TRBD1	TRBJ1-4	-	CASSSDRVDEKLFF	TGTGCCAGCAGCTCTGACAGGGTTGATGAAAAACTGTTTTTT
TRBV3-1/TRBV3-2	-	TRBJ1-1	few	CASSQGRRPRAEAFF	TGTGCCAGCAGCCAAGGGAGGAGGCCTCGGGCTGAAGCTTTCTTT
TRBV15	TRBD1	TRBJ1-6	-	CATSGRGDRFYNSPLHF	TGTGCCACCAGCGGCCGTGGGGACAGATTCTATAATTCACCCCTCCACTTT
TRBV6-1	TRBD2	TRBJ2-2	-	CASSEGTSGGAGGELFF	TGTGCCAGCAGTGAAGGCACTAGCGGGGGGGCCGGCGGGGAGCTGTTTTTT
TRBV7-2	TRBD2	TRBJ2-7	-	CASSLGASGAAYEQYF	TGTGCCAGCAGCTTAGGGGCTAGCGGGGCCGCCTACGAGCAGTACTTC
TRBV5-8	-	TRBJ2-7	-	CASSLDDRSYEQYF	TGTGCCAGCAGCTTGGATGACAGATCCTACGAGCAGTACTTC
TRBV29-1	-	TRBJ1-1	-	CSVGGGNTEAFF	TGCAGCGTTGGCGGCGGGAACACTGAAGCTTTCTTT
TRBV7-8	TRBD1	TRBJ1-4	-	CASSFNPGQNNEKLFF	TGTGCCAGCAGCTTTAATCCGGGACAGAATAATGAAAAACTGTTTTTT
TRBV29-1	-	TRBJ1-1	-	CSGHRSGNTEAFF	TGCAGCGGGCACAGGTCGGGGAACACTGAAGCTTTCTTT
TRBV6-5	TRBD1	TRBJ2-7	once	CASSQGQGNEQYF	TGTGCCAGCAGTCAGGGACAGGGGAACGAGCAGTACTTC
TRBV5-1	-	TRBJ1-1	-	CASSLLRGTEAFF	TGCGCCAGCAGCTTGTTAAGGGGCACTGAAGCTTTCTTT
TRBV14	TRBD1	TRBJ1-2	-	CASSQLDRARGYTF	TGTGCCAGCAGCCAACTGGACAGGGCGCGGGGCTACACCTTC
TRBV12-3/TRBV12-4	-	TRBJ1-1	-	CASSLGAGTEAFF	TGTGCCAGCAGTTTGGGGGCAGGGACTGAAGCTTTCTTT
TRBV7-2	-	TRBJ1-5	once	CASSLEATGAYSNQPQHF	TGTGCCAGCAGCCTCGAAGCCACAGGCGCTTATAGCAATCAGCCCCAGCATTTT
TRBV11-3	-	TRBJ2-2	-	CASSTLGAIGTGELFF	TGTGCCAGCAGCACCCTGGGGGCAATTGGGACCGGGGAGCTGTTTTTT